The source of this TCR beta chain is a study of cytomegalovirus exposure and HLA in healthy donors. Study-wide results and limits: Overall, around 150 TCR beta chains were annotated as cytomegalovirus-associated. Based on reports, TCR beta sequences accurately predicted HLA-A and HLA-B alleles for most subjects.

This CDR3 comprises 15 residues. Germline values: CDR1 SGHNT, CDR2 YYREEE (reference sequence). V lost 2 bases, J lost 6 bases, and 9 bases stayed unmatched. Worth noting for this clone: The antigen remains undetermined.

The PCR was carried out with 60 Vbeta primers and 13 Jbeta primers. Profiling relied on immunoSEQ multiplex PCR, and the TCRdb table lists in-frame clones only, not all of them. The sample has approximately 61,000 clones; about 61% are singletons. The source material was PBMCs. This TCR was recovered from a woman aged 50 to 60 in good health and CMV-seronegative. The genes are TRBV5-4 and TRBJ2-7; 9 nucleotides align to TRBD1. CDR3 DNA sequence: TGTGCCAGCAGCTTAAGACAGGGGGTACAAGGCGAGCAGTACTTC. It is translated as CASSLRQGVQGEQYF. Variable domain in full (rest from reference TRBV5-4 and TRBJ2-7): ETGVTQSPTHLIKTRGQQVTLRCSSQSGHNTVSWYQQALGQGPQFIFQYYREEENGRGNFPPRFSGLQFPNYSSELNVNALELDDSALYLCASSLRQGVQGEQYFGPGTRLTVT.